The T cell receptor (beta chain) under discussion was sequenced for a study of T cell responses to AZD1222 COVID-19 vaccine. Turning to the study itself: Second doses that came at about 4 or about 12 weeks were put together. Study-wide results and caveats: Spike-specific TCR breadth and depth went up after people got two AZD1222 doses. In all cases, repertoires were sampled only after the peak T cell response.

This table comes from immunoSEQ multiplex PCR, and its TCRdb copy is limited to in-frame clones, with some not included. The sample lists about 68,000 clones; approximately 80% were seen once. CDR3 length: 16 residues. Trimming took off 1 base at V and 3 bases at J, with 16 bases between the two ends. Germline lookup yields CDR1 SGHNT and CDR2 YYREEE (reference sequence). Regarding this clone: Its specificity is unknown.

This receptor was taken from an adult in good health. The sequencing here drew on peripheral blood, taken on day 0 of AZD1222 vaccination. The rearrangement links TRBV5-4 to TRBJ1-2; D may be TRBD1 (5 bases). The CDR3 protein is CASSLSKVDRYYGYTF. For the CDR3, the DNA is TGTGCCAGCAGCTTGTCAAAGGTCGACAGATACTATGGCTACACCTTC.